This TCR beta chain stems from a study of T cell changes during pregnancy in multiple sclerosis. Repertoires were generated with immunoSEQ multiplex PCR, while TCRdb's copy carries only in-frame clones and drops some. This sample carries 60,000 to 70,000 clones, about 90% of them seen once, and the ten largest clones take approximately 1.3%. The V gene's germline CDR1 is SGHDN and CDR2 FVKESK. There are 15 residues in the CDR3. V trimming: 2 bases; J trimming: 3 bases; junction bases outside the gene matches: 3. The clonotype comes from a female donor in good health, enrolled as a control in a pregnancy study. The material sequenced was peripheral blood, taken in the third trimester of pregnancy. This chain joins TRBV14 and TRBJ1-2; 10 nucleotides align to TRBD1. CDR3 protein: CASSQLGQGDYGYTF. The DNA of the CDR3 is TGTGCCAGCAGCCAACTCGGACAGGGGGACTATGGCTACACCTTC.